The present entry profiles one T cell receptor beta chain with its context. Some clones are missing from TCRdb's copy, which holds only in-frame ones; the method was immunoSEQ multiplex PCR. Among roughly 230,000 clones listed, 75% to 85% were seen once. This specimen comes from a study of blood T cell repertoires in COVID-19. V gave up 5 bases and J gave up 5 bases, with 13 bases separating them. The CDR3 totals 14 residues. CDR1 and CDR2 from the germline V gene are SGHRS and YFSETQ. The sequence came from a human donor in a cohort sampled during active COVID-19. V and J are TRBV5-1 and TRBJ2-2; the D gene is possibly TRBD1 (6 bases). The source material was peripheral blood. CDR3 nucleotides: TGCGCCAGCAGTCACGACAGGTTGACCGGGGAGCTGTTTTTT. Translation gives CASSHDRLTGELFF.